This TCR beta chain was sequenced in a study of CD8 T cells in ankylosing spondylitis. With molecular barcodes, quantitative 5'-RACE was used to make the TCR beta libraries. TCRdb reprocessed the 5' RACE reads with MiXCR, giving one entry per CDR3 protein. The sample records more than 200,000 distinct CDR3 sequences, more than 20% being singletons. This clonotype was seen a few times. This CDR3 is built from 13 residues. V was clipped by 1 base and J by 6 bases, with 9 bases between them. The specimen was blood, either unsorted or a sorted T cell fraction (not recorded which). This TCR came from a male donor with ankylosing spondylitis or in good health (not recorded which). The chain uses TRBV12-3 or TRBV12-4 and TRBJ2-5; D gene unclear. The CDR3 loop reads CASSLEYLKTQYF. In DNA, the CDR3 is TGTGCCAGCAGTTTAGAGTATCTGAAGACCCAGTACTTC.